This T cell receptor beta chain came from a study of shared clonotypes between healthy human individuals. Across the whole study: A couple of women and a few men aged 18 to 49 made up the donors.

The CD4+ fraction was divided into a CD45RA+ naive subset and a CD45RA-negative memory subset. J lost 6 bases, V lost 0 bases, and 19 bases had no gene match. The CDR3 has 19 residues. Germline V lookup: CDR1 MGHRA, CDR2 YSYEKL. Execution of the assay was at deep level. Here immunoSEQ multiplex PCR was the method, and the copy in TCRdb shows in-frame clones only, minus some. The top ten hold 0.14% of the sample, which has 2 million to 3 million clones, 85% to 95% seen once. The chain is built from TRBV4-1 and TRBJ1-1, with 7 positions matching TRBD1. The clonotype originates from a man between 18 and 29 years old in good health. Sequences were obtained from naive CD4+ T cells sorted from blood. Noted subset: CD45RA+ positively selected. Here the CDR3 reads CASSQDRGMEGARRAEAFF. CDR3 bases: TGCGCCAGCAGCCAAGATCGAGGGATGGAGGGGGCCCGTCGGGCTGAAGCTTTCTTT.